This T cell receptor beta chain was obtained from a study of beta chain features in type 1 diabetes. About 110 mL of blood, on average, came from one heparinised draw per donor. Whole-study results and caveats: Across all four CD4+ subsets, people with type 1 diabetes showed modestly shorter TCRB CDR3s. PCR might favor shorter templates, equally in patients and controls.

cDNA synthesis used the whole RNA isolate, giving expressed TCRB sequences. Sequencing used immunoSEQ multiplex PCR; TCRdb keeps in-frame clones, though not all of them. The table includes approximately 340,000 clones, around 16% detected once. This clone was seen a few times. Its antigen remains unknown. This CDR3 is 16 amino acids long. From germline, CDR1 is MGHRA and CDR2 YSYEKL. V lost 0 bases to trimming and J lost 0 bases, with 9 bases between them. The rearrangement links TRBV4-1 to TRBJ2-1; D remains ambiguous. The source of this sequence is a woman under 30 in good health. The sample consisted of naive CD4+ T cells from blood. DNA for the CDR3: TGCGCCAGCAGCCAAGAGCGACTTTTCTCCTACAATGAGCAGTTCTTC. Translating it yields CASSQERLFSYNEQFF.